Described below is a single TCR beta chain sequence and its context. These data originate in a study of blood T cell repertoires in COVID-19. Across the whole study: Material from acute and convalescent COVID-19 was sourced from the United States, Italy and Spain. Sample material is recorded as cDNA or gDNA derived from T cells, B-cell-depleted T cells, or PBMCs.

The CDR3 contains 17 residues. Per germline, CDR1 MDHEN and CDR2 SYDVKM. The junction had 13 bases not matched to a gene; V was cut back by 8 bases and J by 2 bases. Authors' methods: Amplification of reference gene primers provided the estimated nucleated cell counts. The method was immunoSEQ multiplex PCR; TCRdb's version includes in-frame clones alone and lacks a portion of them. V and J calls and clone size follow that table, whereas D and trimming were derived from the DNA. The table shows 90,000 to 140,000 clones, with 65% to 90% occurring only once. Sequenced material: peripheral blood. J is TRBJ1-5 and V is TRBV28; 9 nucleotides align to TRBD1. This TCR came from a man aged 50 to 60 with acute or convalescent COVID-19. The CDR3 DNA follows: TGTGCCAGCCTTGCACCGGGACAGGGTGGGGGCAATCAGCCCCAGCATTTT. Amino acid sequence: CASLAPGQGGGNQPQHF.